This TCR beta chain was recorded in a study of control samples from healthy donors and cancer patients. Germline V CDR1 and CDR2: MNHNY, SVGAGI (reference sequence). Trimming shortened V by 7 bases and J by 4 bases, and 11 bases separated the two germline ends. This CDR3 region has 13 residues. Clones were sequenced by immunoSEQ multiplex PCR, and TCRdb holds only the in-frame ones, with some missing. The sample carries some 99,000 clones, around nine tenths recorded once. This chain joins TRBV6-6 and TRBJ1-5; possible D gene TRBD1, 5 bases. This clonotype originated in a human donor in good health. The donor label of this sample is uncertain. Sequencing input: blood. The CDR3 DNA follows: TGTGCCAGCACCACGGGGGGGAATCAGCCCCAGCATTTT. Amino acid sequence: CASTTGGNQPQHF.